Reported below is one T cell receptor (beta chain). This sample is part of a study of blood T cell repertoires in COVID-19. Generated by immunoSEQ multiplex PCR, the TCRdb table keeps only in-frame clones and is missing some. The sample includes 310,000 or so clones, 75% to 95% of them seen just once. Per the germline V gene, CDR1 is LGHDT and CDR2 is YNNKEL (reference sequence). The CDR3 spans 15 residues. Deletions cut 1 base from V and 0 bases from J, with 9 bases between. The rearrangement uses TRBV3-1 (or the pseudogene TRBV3-2) and TRBJ1-1, with D perhaps matching TRBD1 (6 bases). The sequenced sample consisted of PBMCs or T cells enriched from blood (not recorded which). This sequence was found in a woman aged 25 to 39 who had recovered from COVID-19. The chain's CDR3 is CASSQGRGLNTEAFF. The DNA of the CDR3 is TGTGCCAGCAGCCAAGGCAGGGGCTTGAACACTGAAGCTTTCTTT.